Presented here are 18 T cell receptor beta chains from one specimen sequenced in a study of CD8 T cells in Susac syndrome. Random hexamers were used to reverse transcribe about 0.5 to 1 ug of RNA. In TCRdb, the immunoSEQ multiplex PCR reads were re-called with MiXCR into one record per CDR3 protein. Of fewer than 150,000 distinct CDR3 sequences listed, about 93% are singletons. The material sequenced was CD8+ T cells from PBMCs. Receptor source: a human donor with multiple sclerosis.

The gene calls are TRBV5-1 and TRBJ2-1, with 9 bases aligning to TRBD1. The CDR3 consists of 15 residues. Germline V lookup: CDR1 SGHRS, CDR2 YFSETQ. The V segment lost 0 bases and the J segment 8 bases; nucleotides outside the gene matches: 6. The CDR3 DNA sequence: TGCGCCAGCAGCTTGGCCGAGGACAGGGGACATGAGCAGTTCTTC. It codes for CASSLAEDRGHEQFF.

The rearrangement uses TRBV3-1 and TRBJ1-3; D is undetermined. CDR1 and CDR2 from the germline V gene are LGHDT and YNNKEL (reference sequence). This CDR3 is built from 15 residues. V gave up 8 bases and J gave up 0 bases, with 14 bases separating them. CDR3 loop: CASVGLGSSGNTIYF. The CDR3 bases are TGTGCCAGCGTTGGTCTGGGTTCCTCTGGAAACACCATATATTTT. The variable domain in full, completed from reference TRBV3-1 and TRBJ1-3, reads DTAVSQTPKYLVTQMGNDKSIKCEQNLGHDTMYWYKQDSKKFLKIMFSYNNKELIINETVPNRFSPKSPDKAHLNLHINSLELGDSAVYFCASVGLGSSGNTIYFGEGSWLTVV.

This chain links TRBV24-1 with TRBJ2-3; D is perhaps TRBD1 (6 bases). Germline V gene sequence: CDR1 KGHDR, CDR2 SFDVKD. This CDR3 spans 14 amino acids. Between the trimmed V and J ends, which lost 7 bases and 2 bases, there was a span of 12 bases. CDR3 sequence (DNA): TGTGCCACCAGGGCCTCAGGGGTCACAGATACGCAGTATTTT. Its protein is CATRASGVTDTQYF.

This sequence joins TRBV6-2 or TRBV6-3 and TRBJ1-1, with 9 bases fitting TRBD1. CDR3 length: 15 residues. V lost 0 bases to trimming and J lost 6 bases; unmatched junction nucleotides: 5. The germline gives CDR1 MNHEY, CDR2 SVGEGT. The CDR3 nucleotides are TGTGCCAGCAGTTACTCGGACAGGGGAATCGCTGAAGCTTTCTTT. Translating gives CASSYSDRGIAEAFF.

The rearrangement joins TRBV6-1 to TRBJ2-7; 7 nucleotides match TRBD1. The CDR3 covers 13 residues. The J segment lost 6 bases and the V segment lost 5 bases, leaving 7 bases of the junction unmatched. Germline V CDR1 and CDR2: MNHNS, SASEGT. CDR3 DNA sequence: TGTGCCAGCAGTACTCAACAGGGGATCGAGCAGTACTTC. This gives the protein CASSTQQGIEQYF.

The table lists this clonotype with a count of one. The rearrangement joins TRBV6-5 to TRBJ1-2; D gene ambiguous. CDR3 length: 13 amino acids. V was trimmed by 2 bases and J by 4 bases, leaving 8 bases between them. Germline V gene data show CDR1 as MNHEY and CDR2 as SVGAGI. CDR3 DNA: TGTGCCAGCAGTTACGGGCGGGTCTATGGCTACACCTTC. Translating it yields CASSYGRVYGYTF.

The V and J genes are TRBV7-9 and TRBJ2-3, with D unclear. With 2 bases removed from V and 8 bases from J, the gap between germline ends came to 17 bases. CDR1 SEHNR and CDR2 FQNEAQ come from the germline V gene (reference sequence). The CDR3 extends over 15 amino acids. CDR3 protein: CASSLRRDTTGTQYF. The DNA of the CDR3 is TGTGCCAGCAGCTTAAGGCGTGATACTACTGGTACGCAGTATTTT.

This sequence joins TRBV12-3 or TRBV12-4 and TRBJ1-2, with a possible D match to TRBD1 (6 bases). The V end lost 5 bases, the J end lost 4 bases, and 20 bases lay between the germline ends. The CDR3 has 16 residues. For the CDR3, the DNA is TGTGCCAGCAGTCCTGGACAGCAACCGTCTTTCTATGGCTACACCTTC. Its translation is CASSPGQQPSFYGYTF.

The chain recombines TRBV6-2 or TRBV6-3 with TRBJ2-7, with D unresolved. V was clipped by 2 bases and J by 0 bases, with 5 bases between them. The germline V gene has CDR1 MNHEY and CDR2 SVGEGT. The CDR3 runs 13 residues. In DNA form, the CDR3 reads TGTGCCAGCAGTTACCACAACTCCTACGAGCAGTACTTC. Its translation: CASSYHNSYEQYF.

The J gene is TRBJ1-1, the V gene TRBV5-6, with D possibly TRBD1 on 5 matching bases. The germline V gene encodes CDR1 SGHDT and CDR2 YYEEEE. Trimming took 2 bases from V and 7 from J, leaving 9 bases between them. The CDR3 loop spans 12 amino acids. CDR3 sequence (DNA): TGTGCCAGCAGCTTAGGGGACGGTGAAGCTTTCTTT. This sequence encodes CASSLGDGEAFF.

CDR3 in amino acids: CASSSQGLPGTDTQYF. Here the CDR3 DNA reads TGTGCCAGCAGCTCTCAGGGACTCCCAGGCACAGATACGCAGTATTTT. V gene TRBV11-2 combines with J gene TRBJ2-3; possibly TRBD2 for D (6 bases). V dropped 4 bases and J dropped 1 base, with 15 bases sitting between them. This CDR3 has 16 amino acids. Germline V CDR1 and CDR2: SGHAT, FQNNGV.

V usage is TRBV21-1 and J usage is TRBJ2-5; TRBD2, as called in the table, went unchecked against the DNA. TRBV21-1 is recorded as a pseudogene. This CDR3 is 15 amino acids long. CDR3 region: CASRRLKTLTETQYF. The CDR3 nucleotides are TGTGCCAGCCGGAGGCTTAAGACGTTGACGGAGACCCAGTACTTC.

The rearrangement links TRBV7-9 to TRBJ2-6; D is perhaps TRBD1 (6 bases). Trimming cost V 1 base and J 2 bases, with 12 bases left between them. Germline CDR1 SEHNR, CDR2 FQNEAQ (reference sequence). CDR3 length equals 17 residues. CDR3 in amino acids: CASSLVSRGPGANVLTF. In DNA form, the CDR3 reads TGTGCCAGCAGCTTAGTCAGCAGGGGACCTGGGGCCAACGTCCTGACTTTC.

The chain uses TRBV12-5 and TRBJ2-2; 10 bases agree with TRBD1. Germline trimming cut 4 bases from V and 8 bases from J; bases unmatched to any gene: 10. CDR1 and CDR2 (germline): LGHNT, FRNRAP. The CDR3 covers 16 residues. CDR3 nucleotides: TGTGCTAGTGGTTCCCGGGACAGGGGAAAGATTGGGGAGCTGTTTTTT. This codes for CASGSRDRGKIGELFF.

V usage is TRBV11-2 and J usage is TRBJ1-1; no firm D call. V lost 0 bases to trimming and J lost 10 bases, with 9 bases between them. Germline-derived CDR1 and CDR2 are SGHAT and FQNNGV. The length of the CDR3 is 12 residues. CDR3 sequence (DNA): TGTGCCAGCAGCTTAGAGGGCCTGGGAGCTTTCTTT. Its translation: CASSLEGLGAFF. The complete variable domain, with remaining parts taken from reference TRBV11-2 and TRBJ1-1, reads EAGVAQSPRYKIIEKRQSVAFWCNPISGHATLYWYQQILGQGPKLLIQFQNNGVVDDSQLPKDRFSAERLKGVDSTLKIQPAKLEDSAVYLCASSLEGLGAFFGQGTRLTVV.

The genes are TRBV5-1 and TRBJ2-1; 9 bases are shared with TRBD2. V was pared by 0 bases and J by 6 bases, with 4 bases of the junction left unmatched. The germline V gene has CDR1 SGHRS and CDR2 YFSETQ. The CDR3 sequence is 15 residues long. The CDR3, as DNA: TGCGCCAGCAGCTTGGTGGGGACTAGCAGCAATGAGCAGTTCTTC. It codes for CASSLVGTSSNEQFF.

This chain links TRBV7-9 with TRBJ2-1, with D perhaps assigned TRBD1 or TRBD2 (5 bases each). The CDR3 covers 12 residues. Germline V gives CDR1 SEHNR, CDR2 FQNEAQ (reference sequence). Trimming took 5 bases from V and 14 from J, leaving 16 bases between them. In DNA form, the CDR3 reads TGTGCCAGCAGCCCGGACGGGGCTGCGGAGTTCTTC. Its protein product is CASSPDGAAEFF. The full variable domain, in which reference TRBV7-9 and TRBJ2-1 provide the parts outside the CDR3, is DTGVSQNPRHKITKRGQNVTFRCDPISEHNRLYWYRQTLGQGPEFLTYFQNEAQLEKSRLLSDRFSAERPKGSFSTLEIQRTEQGDSAMYLCASSPDGAAEFFGPGTRLTVL.

The chain combines TRBV20-1 with TRBJ2-7, with D hard to call. Germline V lookup: CDR1 DFQATT, CDR2 SNEGSKA (reference sequence). Trimming took off 3 bases at V and 0 bases at J, with 3 bases between the two ends. The CDR3 contains 11 residues. CDR3 DNA sequence: TGCAGTGCTAGGAACTCCTACGAGCAGTACTTC. Its translation is CSARNSYEQYF.